The rows below give T cell receptor beta chains drawn from one sample of a study of T cells in Graves' hyperthyroidism and ophthalmopathy. TCRdb reprocessed the multiplex PCR reads via MiXCR and lists one record per CDR3 protein. The table has 350,000 or so distinct CDR3 sequences, about 15% seen once. Sequencing was performed on blood. All receptors derive from a woman aged 25-40 years with Graves' hyperthyroidism that later progressed to Graves' ophthalmopathy. CDR3s include the opening cysteine and the closing phenylalanine or tryptophan. A D gene is named only where the DNA matches it firmly. Some rows mark clone size as missing; the rest say once, few, many or name a class of expanded clone.

TRBV5-4	-	TRBJ1-4	-	CASSQGRQTTNEKLFF	TGTGCCAGCAGCCAAGGCAGACAGACAACTAATGAAAAACTGTTTTTT
TRBV20-1	TRBD2	TRBJ2-1	few	CSAKRDADNEQFF	TGCAGTGCAAAGCGGGATGCCGACAATGAGCAGTTCTTC
TRBV5-1	-	TRBJ2-6	-	CASSRGWETGANVLTF	TGCGCCAGCAGCCGGGGATGGGAGACTGGGGCCAACGTCCTGACTTTC
TRBV28	-	TRBJ1-6	many	CASSYTVDRGASSYNSPLHF	TGTGCCAGCAGCTATACTGTGGACAGAGGCGCGAGCTCCTATAATTCACCCCTCCACTTT
TRBV29-1	-	TRBJ2-3	many	CSALSDTQYF	TGCAGCGCTCTATCGGATACGCAGTATTTT
TRBV5-8	TRBD1	TRBJ1-2	many	CASSPGTGGDYGYTF	TGTGCCAGCAGCCCGGGGACAGGGGGCGACTATGGCTACACCTTC
TRBV5-1	TRBD1	TRBJ1-1	many	CASSLGAGTGGTEAFF	TGCGCCAGCAGCCTTGGCGCCGGGACAGGCGGCACTGAAGCTTTCTTT
TRBV30	-	TRBJ2-1	many	CAFPSRAGSSYNEQFF	TGTGCCTTCCCTTCCCGGGCCGGATCATCCTACAATGAGCAGTTCTTC
TRBV10-3	TRBD1	TRBJ1-5	many	CAISEAGGSQPQHF	TGTGCCATCAGTGAGGCAGGGGGTTCTCAGCCCCAGCATTTT
TRBV29-1	TRBD1	TRBJ2-7	-	CSASDREDSYEQYF	TGCAGCGCTTCGGACAGGGAGGACTCCTACGAGCAGTACTTC
TRBV28	-	TRBJ2-2	many	CASSLLVGTPTNTGELFF	TGTGCCAGCAGTTTATTGGTTGGGACTCCCACGAACACCGGGGAGCTGTTTTTT
TRBV3-1	-	TRBJ1-3	few	CASSLKGGSGNTIYF	TGTGCCAGCAGCCTAAAGGGGGGGTCTGGAAACACCATATATTTT